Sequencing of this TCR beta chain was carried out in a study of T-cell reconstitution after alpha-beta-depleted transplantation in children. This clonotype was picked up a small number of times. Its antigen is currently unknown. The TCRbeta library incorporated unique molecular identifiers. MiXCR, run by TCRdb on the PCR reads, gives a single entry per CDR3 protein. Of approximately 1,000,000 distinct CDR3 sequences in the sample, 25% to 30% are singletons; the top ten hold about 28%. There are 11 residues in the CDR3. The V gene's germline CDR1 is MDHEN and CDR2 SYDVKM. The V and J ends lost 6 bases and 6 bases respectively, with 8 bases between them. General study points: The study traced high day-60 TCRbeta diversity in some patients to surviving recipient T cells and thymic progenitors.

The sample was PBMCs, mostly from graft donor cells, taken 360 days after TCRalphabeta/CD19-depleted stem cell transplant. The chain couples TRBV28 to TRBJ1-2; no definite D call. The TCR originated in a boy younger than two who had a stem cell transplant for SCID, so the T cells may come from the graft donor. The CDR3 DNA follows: TGTGCCAGCAGCCTCTTCAATGGCTACACCTTC. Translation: CASSLFNGYTF.